Below are 22 T cell receptor beta chains sequenced from a single sample in a study of early T cells in non-severe SARS-CoV-2 infection. A single record per CDR3 protein comes from TCRdb applying MiXCR to the 5' RACE reads. Of around 83,000 distinct CDR3 sequences listed, about 9.4% are singletons. The sample consisted of whole blood, taken at baseline. The receptors were sampled from an adult who was a healthcare worker with PCR-confirmed SARS-CoV-2 infection or an uninfected control (not recorded which).

This rearrangement joins TRBV2 to TRBJ1-4; D unresolved. The germline CDR1 and CDR2 sequences are SNHLY and FYNNEI. The germline V and J ends were trimmed by 4 bases and 7 bases, with 16 bases remaining between them. The CDR3 totals 15 residues. DNA for the CDR3: TGTGCCAGCAGTGCTAGGGAACGACTCGGTGAAAAACTGTTTTTT. It yields the protein CASSARERLGEKLFF.

This clonotype was seen repeatedly, ten times or more. This chain uses TRBV19 with TRBJ2-7; possible D gene TRBD2, 6 bases. V was shortened by 5 bases and J by 5 bases, with 13 bases between the two germline ends. The length of the CDR3 is 13 residues. Germline V gives CDR1 LNHDA, CDR2 SQIVND (reference sequence). The CDR3 nucleotides are TGTGCCAGTAGTCGTGCCTCGGGAGACGAGCAGTACTTC. It encodes CASSRASGDEQYF.

This clonotype has a count of ten or more. The genes are TRBV6-5 and TRBJ2-7, with 8 bases identical to TRBD1. CDR1 is MNHEY and CDR2 is SVGAGI in the germline V gene. The ends lost 8 bases at V and 1 base at J; junction bases unmatched: 10. The CDR3 has 15 amino acids. The CDR3, as DNA: TGTGCCAGCTCACCCGGGGGACAGGAGTCCTACGAGCAGTACTTC. This translates into CASSPGGQESYEQYF.

This clonotype was counted ten times or more. The chain carries TRBV20-1 and TRBJ2-1; the D gene is possibly TRBD2 (6 bases). CDR3 size: 15 residues. Germline CDR1 is DFQATT and CDR2 is SNEGSKA (reference sequence). V was pared by 0 bases and J by 3 bases, with 12 bases between. CDR3: CSARDIIADYNEQFF. As DNA, the CDR3 is TGCAGTGCTAGAGATATAATAGCGGACTACAATGAGCAGTTCTTC.

This clonotype was seen more than once but under ten times. V gene TRBV9 combines with J gene TRBJ2-3; possibly TRBD1 for D (6 bases). In germline, CDR1 is SGDLS, CDR2 YYNGEE. The ends were cut back, 2 bases at V and 5 bases at J, with 15 bases in the middle. This CDR3 is built from 15 residues. CDR3 region: CASSVKSGAGDTQYF. The CDR3 DNA reads as TGTGCCAGCAGCGTTAAGTCAGGGGCGGGAGATACGCAGTATTTT.

The V and J genes are TRBV7-3 and TRBJ2-2; no reliable D call. Trimming left V 2 bases short and J 4 bases short, with 5 bases between. From germline, CDR1 is SGHTA and CDR2 FQGTGA. The CDR3 runs to 13 residues. The CDR3 bases are TGTGCCAGCAGCTTACACTCCACCGGGGAGCTGTTTTTT. This gives the protein CASSLHSTGELFF.

This clonotype has a single count. The CDR3 spells CASSLNSVGVNDEQYF. The CDR3 nucleotides are TGTGCCAGCAGCTTAAACTCAGTAGGGGTTAACGACGAGCAGTACTTC. The chain combines TRBV7-8 with TRBJ2-7; D possibly corresponds to TRBD1 (5 bases). V was clipped by 2 bases and J by 5 bases, with 19 bases between them. Germline-derived CDR1 and CDR2 are SGHVS and FQNEAQ. This CDR3 comprises 16 residues. The whole variable domain, remainder taken from reference TRBV7-8 and TRBJ2-7, is GAGVSQSPRYKVAKRGQDVALRCDPISGHVSLFWYQQALGQGPEFLTYFQNEAQLDKSGLPSDRFFAERPEGSVSTLKIQRTQQEDSAVYLCASSLNSVGVNDEQYFGPGTRLTVT.

The V and J genes are TRBV5-1 and TRBJ2-7; D perhaps matches TRBD2 (6 bases). Germline-derived CDR1 and CDR2 are SGHRS and YFSETQ. The V end lost 4 bases, the J end lost 5 bases, and 16 bases lay between the germline ends. The CDR3 is made up of 14 amino acids. In nucleotides, the CDR3 is TGCGCCAGCAGCGCACTGACTAGTCGCGACGAGCAGTACTTC. Translating gives CASSALTSRDEQYF.

The table lists this clonotype with a few counts. This chain uses TRBV5-1 with TRBJ2-5; 8 nucleotides align to TRBD1. The CDR3 has 14 residues. V shed 4 bases, J shed 5 bases, and the junction held 7 bases outside the gene matches. CDR1 SGHRS and CDR2 YFSETQ come from the germline V gene. CDR3 residues: CASSHRTGYETQYF. The CDR3 coding sequence is TGCGCCAGCAGCCACCGGACAGGGTATGAGACCCAGTACTTC.

This clonotype was seen ten or more times. The chain links TRBV6-5 to TRBJ1-2; D is possibly TRBD1 (6 bases). V dropped 6 bases and J dropped 4 bases, with 12 bases sitting between them. Germline-derived CDR1 and CDR2 are MNHEY and SVGAGI. The CDR3 has 13 amino acids. The CDR3: CASSRDRSYGYTF. Here the CDR3 DNA reads TGTGCCAGCAGCCGTGACAGGAGCTATGGCTACACCTTC.

The V call is TRBV13, the J call TRBJ2-3, with TRBD2 matching 14 bases. V lost 2 bases to trimming and J lost 5 bases; unmatched junction nucleotides: 3. The CDR3 extends over 16 amino acids. CDR1 is PRHDT, CDR2 FYEKMQ, per germline (reference sequence). CDR3 in DNA: TGTGCCAGCAGCTTAAGAGGGACTAGCGGGAGAGATACGCAGTATTTT. This sequence encodes CASSLRGTSGRDTQYF.

This clonotype was counted a few times. The gene calls are TRBV9 and TRBJ2-3; TRBD2 matches at 12 bases. The CDR3 spans 16 residues. V lost 4 bases, J lost 2 bases, and 5 bases stayed unmatched. Germline V CDR1 and CDR2: SGDLS, YYNGEE. The CDR3 is CASSIRTSGITDTQYF. DNA for the CDR3: TGTGCCAGCAGCATCCGGACTAGCGGGATCACAGATACGCAGTATTTT.

This clonotype turned up a few times. This chain joins TRBV10-1 and TRBJ2-4, with D possibly matching TRBD2 (5 bases). Germline V lookup: CDR1 WNHNN, CDR2 SYGVQD (reference sequence). V lost 5 bases and J lost 1, with 9 bases in between. The CDR3 has 14 amino acids. The CDR3 region has the DNA TGCGCCAGCAGTCGGGGAGACGCCAAAAACATTCAGTACTTC. Translating gives CASSRGDAKNIQYF.

Ten or more counts support this clonotype. This rearrangement joins TRBV7-2 to TRBJ2-1, with 9 positions matching TRBD2. The J segment lost 4 bases and the V segment lost 1 base, leaving 26 bases of the junction unmatched. The germline V gene has CDR1 SGHTA and CDR2 FQGNSA. This CDR3 region has 23 residues. CDR3 coding DNA: TGTGCCAGCAGCTTAGATAGGCCACTAGCGGGTACATTCCTGGGGGGGGTGTACAATGAGCAGTTCTTC. This encodes CASSLDRPLAGTFLGGVYNEQFF.

This clonotype was counted between two and nine times. The genes are TRBV15 and TRBJ2-2, with D tentatively TRBD2 (6 bases). V lost 3 bases and J 5 bases, leaving 16 bases between the germline ends. Germline CDR1 and CDR2: LNHNV and YYDKDF (reference sequence). The CDR3 loop spans 16 amino acids. The CDR3, as DNA: TGTGCCACCAGCAGCAGTCGGGTACTAGCAACCGGGGAGCTGTTTTTT. It yields the protein CATSSSRVLATGELFF.

This clonotype has a handful of counts. The chain couples TRBV3-1 to TRBJ1-1; D remains unclear. The V end was cut by 6 bases, the J end by 0 bases, with 8 bases between. The CDR3 has 13 residues. The germline V gene encodes CDR1 LGHDT and CDR2 YNNKEL (reference sequence). The CDR3 region is CASRATMNTEAFF. In DNA, the CDR3 is TGTGCCAGCAGGGCAACAATGAACACTGAAGCTTTCTTT.

The V call is TRBV7-9, the J call TRBJ2-2; 8 bases are shared with TRBD1. J lost 2 bases, V lost 7 bases, and 6 bases had no gene match. Germline CDR1 and CDR2: SEHNR and FQNEAQ (reference sequence). The CDR3 length is 15 residues. CDR3 coding DNA: TGTGCCAGCACCCAGGGGGCCGTTAACACCGGGGAGCTGTTTTTT. It yields the protein CASTQGAVNTGELFF.

The chain has TRBV10-3 and TRBJ1-4; TRBD1 matches at 7 bases. This CDR3 region has 14 residues. The germline gives CDR1 ENHRY, CDR2 SYGVKD. The ends lost 8 bases at V and 14 bases at J; junction bases unmatched: 17. CDR3 sequence (DNA): TGTGCCATCGGGATAGGCGGACAGGCTAGTTCCCTGTTTTTT. Its translation: CAIGIGGQASSLFF.

This clonotype was counted a few times. The gene calls are TRBV7-2 and TRBJ2-7; 12 bases match TRBD2. With V trimmed by 1 base and J by 0 bases, 4 bases remained unmatched. CDR3 length: 17 amino acids. Germline assignment: CDR1 SGHTA and CDR2 FQGNSA. The CDR3 region is CASSLGGLAGLSYEQYF. The CDR3 DNA reads as TGTGCCAGCAGCTTAGGGGGACTAGCGGGTCTCTCCTACGAGCAGTACTTC.

The J gene is TRBJ2-5, the V gene TRBV5-1; D is uncertain. Trimming cost V 4 bases and J 3 bases, with 10 bases left between them. Per germline, CDR1 SGHRS and CDR2 YFSETQ. The CDR3 has 13 amino acids. CDR3 region: CASSPGPEETQYF. The CDR3 DNA follows: TGCGCCAGCAGCCCCGGACCTGAAGAGACCCAGTACTTC.

This clonotype has a single count. CDR3 residues: CATTRGGWEQYF. Here the CDR3 DNA reads TGTGCCACCACCCGGGGGGGTTGGGAGCAGTACTTC. The rearrangement links TRBV28 to TRBJ2-7; 8 positions agree with TRBD2. This CDR3 region has 12 residues. V shed 10 bases and J 7 bases; nucleotides not matched to a gene: 9. Germline-derived CDR1 and CDR2 are MDHEN and SYDVKM.

This clonotype has just a few counts. The chain uses TRBV9 and TRBJ2-6; D not certain. Germline V CDR1 and CDR2: SGDLS, YYNGEE. The ends were cut back, 4 bases at V and 1 base at J, with 6 bases in the middle. The CDR3 runs 14 residues. CDR3 coding DNA: TGTGCCAGCAGCTCCCGGTCTGGGGCCAACGTCCTGACTTTC. Translating it yields CASSSRSGANVLTF.